This record concerns one T cell receptor (beta chain) sequence. Its cognate antigen is unknown. CDR1 is SGHTA, CDR2 FQGNSA, per germline. Trimming cost V 3 bases and J 12 bases, with 9 bases left between them. The CDR3 is 11 amino acids. The source of the sample is a study of CD8 T cells in Susac syndrome. Study findings and constraints: As the study acknowledged, the number of individuals in its TCR sequencing and HLA analysis was relatively small.

RNA totalling about 0.45 to 1 ug underwent reverse transcription with random hexamers. Amplification of TCR beta CDR3 used immunoSEQ multiplex PCR across 54 Vbeta and 13 Jbeta. Each CDR3 protein is one row after TCRdb ran MiXCR on the immunoSEQ multiplex PCR reads. The sample shows roughly 200,000 distinct CDR3 sequences, roughly 96% of them seen only once. The TCR comes from a human donor in good health. V is TRBV7-2 and J is TRBJ2-4; D may be TRBD2 (6 bases). Sequencing was carried out using CD4+ T cells from PBMCs. The DNA of the CDR3 is TGTGCCAGCAGCTTTGGAGGGGATCAGTACTTC. Translating it yields CASSFGGDQYF. Filled out from reference TRBV7-2 and TRBJ2-4, the complete variable domain reads GAGVSQSPSNKVTEKGKDVELRCDPISGHTALYWYRQSLGQGLEFLIYFQGNSAPDKSGLPSDRFSAERTGGSVSTLTIQRTQQEDSAVYLCASSFGGDQYFGAGTRLSVL.